This entry lists 29 T cell receptor beta chains sequenced from one sample in a study of blood T cell repertoires in COVID-19. TCRdb keeps only in-frame clones here, not all; method: immunoSEQ multiplex PCR. The sample includes 400,000 to 550,000 clones, approximately 90% seen only once; the top ten take under 2.5%. The source material was PBMCs or T cells enriched from blood (not recorded which). The receptor source for this set is a woman between 18 and 30 years old with acute COVID-19.

This sequence joins TRBV7-2 and TRBJ2-3, with a tentative D call TRBD1 (6 bases). Trimming cost V 5 bases and J 2 bases, with 17 bases left between them. CDR1 is SGHTA and CDR2 is FQGNSA in the germline V gene. The CDR3 sequence is 16 residues long. CDR3 loop: CASSPQGSGNTDTQYF. The CDR3 nucleotides are TGTGCCAGCAGCCCACAGGGTTCCGGTAACACAGATACGCAGTATTTT. Supplemented by reference TRBV7-2 and TRBJ2-3, the full variable domain reads GAGVSQSPSNKVTEKGKDVELRCDPISGHTALYWYRQSLGQGLEFLIYFQGNSAPDKSGLPSDRFSAERTGGSVSTLTIQRTQQEDSAVYLCASSPQGSGNTDTQYFGPGTRLTVL.

The chain links TRBV2 to TRBJ1-5, with a tentative D call TRBD1 (6 bases). Germline CDR1 SNHLY, CDR2 FYNNEI. The length of the CDR3 is 16 residues. V lost 6 bases and J lost 4, with 19 bases in between. The CDR3 nucleotides are TGTGCCAGCAGGTCTGAGAACGGACAGCTAAATCAGCCCCAGCATTTT. Translating it yields CASRSENGQLNQPQHF. Using reference TRBV2 and TRBJ1-5 for the parts outside the CDR3, the full variable domain is EPEVTQTPSHQVTQMGQEVILRCVPISNHLYFYWYRQILGQKVEFLVSFYNNEISEKSEIFDDQFSVERPDGSNFTLKIRSTKLEDSAMYFCASRSENGQLNQPQHFGDGTRLSIL.

The chain links TRBV7-2 to TRBJ1-2, with a tentative D call TRBD1 (6 bases). The CDR3 loop spans 14 amino acids. V lost 3 bases, J lost 6 bases, and 14 bases lay in between. Germline lookup yields CDR1 SGHTA and CDR2 FQGNSA. The CDR3 nucleotides read TGTGCCAGCAGCTTTTCTGGGGAGGGGGATGGCTACACCTTC. It yields the protein CASSFSGEGDGYTF.

This clone has just a few counts. The rearrangement joins TRBV29-1 to TRBJ1-1, with 8 bases lining up with TRBD1. This CDR3 spans 15 amino acids. CDR1 and CDR2 (germline): SQVTM, ANQGSEA. J was trimmed by 0 bases and V by 6 bases; bases with no gene match: 9. The CDR3, as DNA: TGCAGCGTCCAAAGGACAGGGCTGATGAACACTGAAGCTTTCTTT. This codes for CSVQRTGLMNTEAFF.

This clone was seen a single time. The rearrangement joins TRBV2 to TRBJ2-7; 7 bases are a match to TRBD1. CDR1 is SNHLY and CDR2 is FYNNEI in the germline V gene. V trimming: 8 bases; J trimming: 0 bases; junction bases outside the gene matches: 4. This CDR3 has 13 amino acids. The CDR3 coding sequence is TGTGCCAGCGACGGGGACAGCTCCTACGAGCAGTACTTC. Its protein product is CASDGDSSYEQYF.

The chain carries TRBV6-5 and TRBJ2-7; D may be TRBD1 (5 bases). This CDR3 is 13 amino acids long. The ends were cut back, 6 bases at V and 2 bases at J, with 11 bases in the middle. Germline assignment: CDR1 MNHEY and CDR2 SVGAGI. The CDR3 spells CASRAGPTYEQYF. The CDR3 DNA sequence: TGTGCCAGCAGAGCAGGGCCGACCTACGAGCAGTACTTC.

This chain connects TRBV19 to TRBJ1-2; TRBD1 matches 11 bases. The trim removed 9 bases at V and 2 bases at J, leaving 8 bases unmatched. The CDR3 runs to 15 residues. The V gene's germline CDR1 is LNHDA and CDR2 SQIVND (reference sequence). Here the CDR3 reads CASKGDRGKNYGYTF. In nucleotides, the CDR3 is TGTGCCAGCAAGGGGGACAGGGGGAAAAACTATGGCTACACCTTC.

This clone was picked up a small number of times. The chain combines TRBV2 with TRBJ2-3; D is possibly TRBD2 (7 bases). CDR1 and CDR2 from the germline V gene are SNHLY and FYNNEI. V lost 6 bases and J lost 6, with 22 bases in between. The CDR3 spans 16 residues. The CDR3 DNA sequence: TGTGCCAGCAGCATACGGGGGGCCCTCGCGGTCGATACGCAGTATTTT. It encodes CASSIRGALAVDTQYF.

The CDR3 nucleotides are TGTGCCCCCTACGTTAGGCTAGCGGGTTTTTCCTACGAGCAGTACTTC. Amino acids: CAPYVRLAGFSYEQYF. The chain recombines TRBV2 with TRBJ2-7; 8 bases map to TRBD2. The CDR3 extends over 16 amino acids. Trimming cost V 11 bases and J 1 base; bases outside gene matches: 16. Germline lookup yields CDR1 SNHLY and CDR2 FYNNEI.

The gene calls are TRBV7-2 and TRBJ2-1, with 7 nucleotides matching TRBD2. Germline CDR1 reads SGHTA; CDR2 reads FQGNSA. The CDR3 sequence is 17 residues long. Losses at the gene ends were 5 bases for V and 7 bases for J; bases not matched to a gene: 17. Written as DNA, the CDR3 is TGTGCCAGCAGCCCCGGAGGTTGGCGGGAGAAAGGTAATGAGCAGTTCTTC. This gives the protein CASSPGGWREKGNEQFF.

The V gene is TRBV19, the J gene TRBJ2-3; 7 bases match TRBD1. V gave up 4 bases and J gave up 2 bases; unmatched junction bases: 3. Looked up from germline, CDR1 is LNHDA and CDR2 is SQIVND (reference sequence). CDR3 length equals 14 residues. CDR3: CASSRGQTTDTQYF. In DNA, the CDR3 is TGTGCCAGTAGTAGGGGACAGACCACAGATACGCAGTATTTT.

V and J are TRBV25-1 and TRBJ2-7, with a weak D call TRBD1 (6 bases). The germline gives CDR1 MGHDK, CDR2 SYGVNS. The CDR3 totals 16 residues. V gave up 3 bases and J gave up 7 bases, with 22 bases separating them. The CDR3 DNA is TGTGCCAGCAGTGACAACAGGGCCCCCCAGTCGGGGGAGCAGTACTTC. It is translated as CASSDNRAPQSGEQYF.

The chain has TRBV6-5 and TRBJ2-5; 8 bases line up with TRBD2. The germline V gene has CDR1 MNHEY and CDR2 SVGAGI. The CDR3 extends over 15 amino acids. The J segment lost 1 base and the V segment lost 4 bases, leaving 5 bases of the junction unmatched. The CDR3 DNA follows: TGTGCCAGCAGTTTCGCGGGGGGTTCCCAAGAGACCCAGTACTTC. Its translation is CASSFAGGSQETQYF.

The CDR3 loop is CSVTRTSEHTDTQYF. The CDR3 nucleotides are TGCAGCGTGACCAGGACTAGCGAACACACAGATACGCAGTATTTT. V and J are TRBV29-1 and TRBJ2-3, with 9 nucleotides matching TRBD2. The V gene end was trimmed by 6 bases and the J gene end by 2 bases; junction bases not matched to a gene: 9. Germline lookup yields CDR1 SQVTM and CDR2 ANQGSEA. The CDR3 has 15 residues.

The genes are TRBV7-8 and TRBJ1-1, with TRBD1 as a possible D gene (5 bases). V gave up 6 bases and J gave up 0 bases, with 20 bases separating them. Germline loops: CDR1 SGHVS, CDR2 FQNEAQ. There are 17 residues in the CDR3. The CDR3 sequence is CASSLPWGRGMNTEAFF. In DNA, the CDR3 is TGTGCCAGCAGTCTGCCTTGGGGGAGGGGAATGAACACTGAAGCTTTCTTT.

The genes are TRBV19 and TRBJ2-3; TRBD2 matches 7 bases. With 1 base clipped from V and 1 base from J, the junction kept 5 bases outside the gene matches. Germline assignment: CDR1 LNHDA and CDR2 SQIVND (reference sequence). The CDR3 contains 16 residues. The CDR3: CASSIAAGVGTDTQYF. Here the CDR3 DNA reads TGTGCCAGTAGTATAGCGGCGGGAGTAGGCACAGATACGCAGTATTTT.

This clone has only a few counts. The rearrangement joins TRBV27 to TRBJ2-1; 9 bases fit TRBD2. V was clipped by 6 bases and J by 7 bases; unmatched bases: 7. Germline lookup yields CDR1 MNHEY and CDR2 SMNVEV (reference sequence). The CDR3 has 14 amino acids. In DNA form, the CDR3 reads TGTGCCAGCAGCTTTAGCGGGAGAGGAAATGAGCAGTTCTTC. Its protein product is CASSFSGRGNEQFF.

The rearrangement links TRBV10-3 to TRBJ2-5; 9 positions match TRBD2. The CDR3 contains 16 residues. Germline assignment: CDR1 ENHRY and CDR2 SYGVKD. V was pared by 1 base and J by 0 bases, with 3 bases of the junction left unmatched. The CDR3 DNA reads as TGTGCCATCAGTGAGTGGGCTAGCGGGAACCAAGAGACCCAGTACTTC. Protein product: CAISEWASGNQETQYF.

This chain uses TRBV5-1 with TRBJ2-1, with 7 bases that match TRBD1. The CDR3 length is 12 residues. The V segment lost 4 bases and the J segment 6 bases; nucleotides outside the gene matches: 1. Germline loops: CDR1 SGHRS, CDR2 YFSETQ. CDR3 loop: CASSRTGNEQFF. The CDR3 bases are TGCGCCAGCAGCCGGACAGGCAATGAGCAGTTCTTC.

This chain joins TRBV2 and TRBJ1-5; TRBD1 matches at 7 bases. The CDR3 contains 13 residues. Germline values: CDR1 SNHLY, CDR2 FYNNEI. V shed 10 bases, J shed 5 bases, and the junction held 8 bases outside the gene matches. CDR3 amino acids: CATRDSMDQPQHF. CDR3 in DNA: TGTGCCACCAGGGACAGCATGGATCAGCCCCAGCATTTT.

The chain uses TRBV3-1 (or the pseudogene TRBV3-2) and TRBJ1-4; 9 bases are shared with TRBD1. This CDR3 is built from 16 residues. CDR1 and CDR2 (germline): LGHDT, YNNKEL (reference sequence). V gave up 1 base and J gave up 7 bases; unmatched junction bases: 7. The CDR3 bases are TGTGCCAGCAGCCAAGTCCCCGGGACAGGGACTGAAAAACTGTTTTTT. It encodes CASSQVPGTGTEKLFF.

The count of this clone is one. V usage is TRBV7-2 and J usage is TRBJ2-7, with D possibly matching TRBD2 (5 bases). The V gene's germline CDR1 is SGHTA and CDR2 FQGNSA. CDR3 length: 13 residues. Between the trimmed V and J ends, which lost 6 bases and 3 bases, there was a span of 12 bases. CDR3 residues: CASSGEHIYEQYF. The CDR3 DNA is TGTGCCAGCAGTGGGGAGCACATCTACGAGCAGTACTTC.

The rearrangement links TRBV7-3 to TRBJ2-1; 8 bases agree with TRBD2. This CDR3 is 13 amino acids long. CDR1 is SGHTA and CDR2 is FQGTGA in the germline V gene. After removal of 2 bases from V and 10 bases from J, the junction contained 4 bases not matched to a gene. This CDR3 is CASSLRGGREQFF. CDR3 bases: TGTGCCAGCAGCTTACGCGGGGGGCGGGAGCAGTTCTTC.

This chain connects TRBV14 to TRBJ1-2; D uncertain. V shed 1 base and J shed 6 bases, with 12 bases lying between them. CDR1 is SGHDN, CDR2 FVKESK, per germline. The CDR3 runs 14 residues. CDR3 DNA sequence: TGTGCCAGCAGCCAAGTCAGAGCGCCTCATGGCTACACCTTC. Its protein product is CASSQVRAPHGYTF.

The chain recombines TRBV28 with TRBJ2-7, with 9 bases lining up with TRBD1. The CDR3 consists of 15 residues. Per the germline V gene, CDR1 is MDHEN and CDR2 is SYDVKM. V shed 5 bases and J 7 bases; nucleotides not matched to a gene: 12. In DNA form, the CDR3 reads TGTGCCAGCAGTCCCACCCGGGACAGGGCATATGAGCAGTACTTC. Protein sequence: CASSPTRDRAYEQYF.

The CDR3 sequence: CASSWREVTGELFF. The CDR3 nucleotides read TGTGCCAGTAGTTGGCGGGAGGTCACCGGGGAGCTGTTTTTT. The chain recombines TRBV19 with TRBJ2-2; 8 bases map to TRBD2. The CDR3 is made up of 14 amino acids. Germline V CDR1 and CDR2: LNHDA, SQIVND (reference sequence). The trim removed 5 bases at V and 4 bases at J, leaving 3 bases unmatched.

The rearrangement links TRBV19 to TRBJ1-5, with D perhaps TRBD1 (5 bases). Trimming shortened V by 3 bases and J by 0 bases, and 9 bases separated the two germline ends. This CDR3 is built from 15 residues. Germline loops: CDR1 LNHDA, CDR2 SQIVND (reference sequence). The CDR3 reads CASSMPGNSNQPQHF. CDR3 bases: TGTGCCAGTAGTATGCCAGGGAATAGCAATCAGCCCCAGCATTTT.

The genes are TRBV2 and TRBJ2-3; D gene ambiguous. Germline loops: CDR1 SNHLY, CDR2 FYNNEI. V was pared by 8 bases and J by 7 bases, with 16 bases between. The CDR3 consists of 13 residues. CDR3 residues: CASHFGGTNTQYF. DNA for the CDR3: TGTGCCAGCCATTTTGGCGGTACGAATACGCAGTATTTT.

This sequence joins TRBV12-3 or TRBV12-4 and TRBJ1-5; no reliable D call. The V end lost 6 bases, the J end lost 4 bases, and 4 bases lay between the germline ends. The CDR3 loop spans 11 amino acids. CDR3 nucleotide sequence: TGTGCCAGCAGCGAGAATCAGCCCCAGCATTTT. Translating gives CASSENQPQHF.